The 12 T cell receptor beta chains below all came from one sample that was sequenced in a study of cytomegalovirus exposure and HLA in healthy donors. Vbeta (60) and Jbeta (13) primers were used in the PCR. The table came from immunoSEQ multiplex PCR; TCRdb's copy has only in-frame clones and leaves some out. The sample consists of 45,000 to 65,000 clones, 82% of them appearing once. Sequenced: PBMCs. These receptors all stem from a woman younger than 35 in good health and CMV-seronegative.

This clone was counted between two and nine times. At one end, the junction sequence differs from germline, possibly due to a read error. The rearrangement links TRBV29-1 to TRBJ2-6; 7 bases match TRBD1. The CDR3 is made up of 14 amino acids. Germline V gene sequence: CDR1 SQVTM, CDR2 ANQGSEA. Written as DNA, the CDR3 is TGCAGCGTGGCACAGGGGTCTGGGGCCAACGGCCTGACTTTC. Protein product: CSVAQGSGANGLTF.

V is TRBV14 and J is TRBJ2-5, with D possibly matching TRBD2 (6 bases). Germline CDR1 SGHDN, CDR2 FVKESK. The V and J ends lost 4 bases and 9 bases respectively, with 18 bases between them. CDR3 length: 14 residues. The CDR3 bases are TGTGCCAGCAGCCCCCTCTTTCTCGGGAGTGCCCAGTACTTC. Translating it yields CASSPLFLGSAQYF.

The genes are TRBV2 and TRBJ2-5; D possibly corresponds to TRBD1 (6 bases). V lost 6 bases and J 4 bases, leaving 12 bases between the germline ends. The CDR3 has 13 residues. CDR1 is SNHLY and CDR2 is FYNNEI in the germline V gene. The CDR3 DNA reads TGTGCCAGCAGCTTGACAGGCACAGAGACCCAGTACTTC. Its protein is CASSLTGTETQYF.

The V call is TRBV7-6, the J call TRBJ2-7, with TRBD1 identical over 8 bases. The trim removed 5 bases at V and 2 bases at J, leaving 5 bases unmatched. Germline V gene data show CDR1 as SGHVS and CDR2 as FNYEAQ. The length of the CDR3 is 14 residues. CDR3 coding DNA: TGTGCCAGCAGCCCGGACAGGGTTGCCTACGAGCAGTACTTC. Translated, it gives CASSPDRVAYEQYF.

J is TRBJ1-2 and V is TRBV28; no clear D. The CDR3 is made up of 13 amino acids. Trimming left V 4 bases short and J 8 bases short, with 14 bases between. CDR1 MDHEN and CDR2 SYDVKM come from the germline V gene. CDR3 nucleotide sequence: TGTGCCAGCAGTTCCCCCCCTGAGTGGGGCTACACCTTC. This sequence encodes CASSSPPEWGYTF.

The rearrangement uses TRBV30 and TRBJ2-7, with 7 bases matching TRBD2. Trimming cost V 5 bases and J 2 bases; bases outside gene matches: 9. Germline-derived CDR1 and CDR2 are GTSNPN and SVGIG (reference sequence). The CDR3 extends over 14 amino acids. As DNA, the CDR3 is TGTGCCTGGTCGACTCCCCGGGGGGCCTACGAGCAGTACTTC. Its translation is CAWSTPRGAYEQYF.

The chain is built from TRBV7-9 and TRBJ2-1; possible D gene TRBD2, 6 bases. Germline V CDR1 and CDR2: SEHNR, FQNEAQ (reference sequence). The CDR3 sequence is 14 residues long. Trimming removed 9 bases from V and 3 bases from J, with 15 bases in between. The DNA of the CDR3 is TGTGCCAGTTCATTGGGGGGAAACTACAATGAGCAGTTCTTC. Its translation is CASSLGGNYNEQFF.

This sequence joins TRBV9 and TRBJ2-7; TRBD1 might be the D (6 bases). In germline, CDR1 is SGDLS, CDR2 YYNGEE. This CDR3 is 16 amino acids long. The ends were cut back, 3 bases at V and 3 bases at J, with 19 bases in the middle. In DNA form, the CDR3 reads TGTGCCAGCAGCGCAACCGGGACACCACCCATCTACGAGCAGTACTTC. This encodes CASSATGTPPIYEQYF.

The rearrangement links TRBV5-4 to TRBJ2-7; 7 bases align to TRBD2. Trimming took 2 bases from V and 3 from J; bases not matched to a gene: 8. Per the germline V gene, CDR1 is SGHNT and CDR2 is YYREEE (reference sequence). CDR3 size: 15 residues. Here the CDR3 reads CASSFQRDGYYEQYF. The CDR3 DNA reads as TGTGCCAGCAGCTTTCAGCGGGACGGGTACTACGAGCAGTACTTC.

This clone appeared once. V usage is TRBV7-3 and J usage is TRBJ2-3, with D possibly matching TRBD1 (6 bases). Germline V lookup: CDR1 SGHTA, CDR2 FQGTGA. The CDR3 runs 14 residues. Trimming pared 8 bases from V and 0 bases from J, leaving 12 bases between. CDR3 residues: CASGGGPSTDTQYF. As DNA, the CDR3 is TGTGCCAGCGGGGGCGGACCGAGCACAGATACGCAGTATTTT.

This clone was picked up one time. The V call is TRBV29-1, the J call TRBJ2-3; perhaps TRBD2 as D (6 bases). Deletions cut 5 bases from V and 1 base from J, with 13 bases between. The germline gives CDR1 SQVTM, CDR2 ANQGSEA. The CDR3 is made up of 14 amino acids. The CDR3 region is CSVLTGLRTDTQYF. CDR3 DNA sequence: TGCAGCGTTTTAACGGGACTCCGCACAGATACGCAGTATTTT.

The V gene is TRBV5-5, the J gene TRBJ2-5; 10 bases line up with TRBD1. Judging by the DNA end, TRBJ2-7 fits better; the J call may be wrong. The CDR3 length is 15 residues. The V gene's germline CDR1 is SGHKS and CDR2 YYEKEE (reference sequence). The CDR3 coding sequence is TGTGCCAGCAGCCCGGGACAGGGGACTGGCTACGAGCAGTACTTC. Its protein product is CASSPGQGTGYEQYF.